This T cell receptor (beta chain) was sequenced in a study of human T cells and chemical hapten exposure. Study at large: Sensitization applied 2% DPC to 2 cm by 2 cm of upper inner arm skin. Overall study results and limits: Sensitizing to DPC left TCRs with a frequency above 1 in 1000 unaltered.

The germline gives CDR1 SGHKS, CDR2 YYEKEE (reference sequence). J lost 10 bases, V lost 4 bases, and 8 bases had no gene match. This CDR3 is 14 amino acids long. This clonotype was recorded at least ten times. No antigen is known for it. Per the authors' pipeline: A per-sample median of around 100,000 TCRs was observed, with counts ranging from roughly 23,224 to 700,000. TCRdb itself ran the RACE reads through MiXCR, one entry per CDR3 protein. TCRdb's processing, not the authors' own work, is the source of the V and J calls. Among 70,000 to 95,000 distinct CDR3 sequences, around 7% were seen once, and the ten largest hold 1.3%. The sample's time point: patch test 2, 6 weeks after DPC sensitization. As to treatment: therapeutic diphenylcyclopropenone sensitization with weekly scalp DPC. Donors, patients with alopecia ranging from 18 to 70 years old and judged suitable for DPC, provided samples.

The chain carries TRBV5-5 and TRBJ1-6; TRBD1 agrees at 7 bases. This material consisted of whole blood, taken in connection with sensitization to the hapten diphenylcyclopropenone (DPC). This TCR came from a woman in her twenties or thirties with alopecia areata. Some clones in this sample may be carry-over from other donors' samples. The CDR3 bases are TGTGCCAGCAGCGAGCGGACAGGACCCTCACCCCTCCACTTT. Its translation: CASSERTGPSPLHF.